This T cell receptor (beta chain) was found in a study of blood T cell repertoires in COVID-19. Study details: PBMCs, B-cell-depleted T cells, or T cells were the source of the cDNA or gDNA that made up the material.

Donors were grouped by their self-reported clinical history. In the authors' workflow: Counts of nucleated cells, estimated from reference gene primer amplification, were obtained. Produced via immunoSEQ multiplex PCR; TCRdb's table is partial and in-frame only. Clone size and the V and J calls come from that table; the DNA yielded D and trimming. The sample has about 160,000 clones, around nine tenths seen once; the top ten hold 6.5% to 8.5%. V shed 6 bases, J shed 4 bases, and the junction held 8 bases outside the gene matches. Germline values: CDR1 SNHLY, CDR2 FYNNEI. This CDR3 is 15 amino acids long.

The TCR comes from a woman in her forties or fifties who had recovered from COVID-19. The chain combines TRBV2 with TRBJ2-2; 7 bases are shared with TRBD2. The sequencing input was PBMCs or T cells enriched from blood (not recorded which). CDR3: CASSRGRVVTGELFF. CDR3 bases: TGTGCCAGCAGCCGTGGGAGGGTGGTCACCGGGGAGCTGTTTTTT. The full variable domain, completed using reference TRBV2 and TRBJ2-2, is EPEVTQTPSHQVTQMGQEVILRCVPISNHLYFYWYRQILGQKVEFLVSFYNNEISEKSEIFDDQFSVERPDGSNFTLKIRSTKLEDSAMYFCASSRGRVVTGELFFGEGSRLTVL.